Below are 31 T cell receptor beta chains sequenced from a single sample in a study of blood T cell repertoires in COVID-19. Repertoires were generated with immunoSEQ multiplex PCR, while TCRdb's copy carries only in-frame clones and drops some. The repertoire has more than 95,000 clones, roughly nine tenths of them found once; the top ten carry 7.9%. Sequences were obtained from peripheral blood. These receptors were taken from a man aged 70 or older who had recovered from COVID-19.

This chain joins TRBV28 and TRBJ2-5; TRBD1 matches at 12 bases. J lost 6 bases, V lost 5 bases, and 7 bases had no gene match. The CDR3 runs 15 residues. Per the germline V gene, CDR1 is MDHEN and CDR2 is SYDVKM. CDR3 in amino acids: CASSEGQGALKTQYF. The CDR3 DNA reads as TGTGCCAGCAGTGAGGGACAGGGGGCGCTTAAGACCCAGTACTTC.

The V gene is TRBV11-3, the J gene TRBJ2-3, with TRBD2 identical over 7 bases. The CDR3 sequence is 16 residues long. Germline assignment: CDR1 SGHNT and CDR2 YENEEA. Unmatched junction bases numbered 16, after V lost 8 bases and J lost 5 bases. The DNA of the CDR3 is TGTGCCAGCTTTCCAGGCGGACTAGAGTGGGAAGATACGCAGTATTTT. It codes for CASFPGGLEWEDTQYF.

This clone has more than one count but fewer than ten. The chain links TRBV5-1 to TRBJ2-5; TRBD2 matches at 7 bases. The CDR3 runs 15 residues. V trimming: 0 bases; J trimming: 1 base; junction bases outside the gene matches: 3. Germline loops: CDR1 SGHRS, CDR2 YFSETQ. CDR3 sequence: CASSLALAVQETQYF. The DNA for the CDR3 is TGCGCCAGCAGCTTGGCCCTAGCGGTCCAAGAGACCCAGTACTTC. The full variable domain, its missing parts supplied by reference TRBV5-1 and TRBJ2-5, is KAGVTQTPRYLIKTRGQQVTLSCSPISGHRSVSWYQQTPGQGLQFLFEYFSETQRNKGNFPGRFSGRQFSNSRSEMNVSTLELGDSALYLCASSLALAVQETQYFGPGTRLLVL.

The chain links TRBV15 to TRBJ2-3; D remains unclear. This CDR3 contains 15 residues. Germline values: CDR1 LNHNV, CDR2 YYDKDF (reference sequence). Trimming removed 0 bases at V and 1 base at J, with 8 bases between. In DNA form, the CDR3 reads TGTGCCACCAGCAGAGAGGCCGTCCGCACAGATACGCAGTATTTT. It specifies CATSREAVRTDTQYF.

The J gene is TRBJ2-2, the V gene TRBV5-1; TRBD2 matches at 12 bases. The V and J ends lost 4 bases and 4 bases, in that order; junction bases with no gene match: 8. The CDR3 consists of 17 residues. Germline V gene lookup returns CDR1 SGHRS and CDR2 YFSETQ. This CDR3 is CASSPLVTSGGTGELFF. CDR3 nucleotides: TGCGCCAGCAGCCCCTTAGTGACTAGCGGGGGCACCGGGGAGCTGTTTTTT.

The J gene is TRBJ1-6, the V gene TRBV7-6; perhaps TRBD1 as D (6 bases). The V end lost 5 bases, the J end lost 10 bases, and 12 bases lay between the germline ends. The CDR3 sequence is 13 residues long. Germline CDR1 and CDR2: SGHVS and FNYEAQ. CDR3 sequence: CASSATGRSPLHF. In DNA, the CDR3 is TGTGCCAGCAGCGCGACAGGACGGTCACCCCTCCACTTT.

This chain uses TRBV2 with TRBJ2-1; 9 bases line up with TRBD2. Losses at the gene ends were 9 bases for V and 2 bases for J; bases not matched to a gene: 11. Germline lookup yields CDR1 SNHLY and CDR2 FYNNEI. CDR3 length equals 16 residues. CDR3 sequence: CASRYPAGGTYNEQFF. CDR3 sequence (DNA): TGTGCCAGTAGGTACCCAGCGGGGGGTACCTACAATGAGCAGTTCTTC.

The chain combines TRBV29-1 with TRBJ2-3; 7 bases are a match to TRBD2. The germline V gene encodes CDR1 SQVTM and CDR2 ANQGSEA. The CDR3 runs to 16 residues. J was trimmed by 1 base and V by 8 bases; bases with no gene match: 15. CDR3 DNA sequence: TGCAGCTGCGCGGGGGTACGAGGTCTCGGCACAGATACGCAGTATTTT. This sequence encodes CSCAGVRGLGTDTQYF.

V usage is TRBV15 and J usage is TRBJ2-3; possible D gene TRBD2, 7 bases. This CDR3 contains 14 residues. Germline V gene lookup returns CDR1 LNHNV and CDR2 YYDKDF (reference sequence). V lost 7 bases and J lost 4, with 15 bases in between. CDR3 in amino acids: CATTPTGGADTQYF. For the CDR3, the DNA is TGTGCCACCACCCCGACGGGGGGCGCAGATACGCAGTATTTT.

The chain couples TRBV5-1 to TRBJ2-7, with a weak D call TRBD1 (5 bases). V gave up 4 bases and J gave up 5 bases, with 13 bases separating them. CDR1 and CDR2 (germline): SGHRS, YFSETQ. CDR3 length: 13 amino acids. This CDR3 reads CASSAQGLDEQYF. The CDR3 nucleotides are TGCGCCAGCAGCGCCCAGGGCCTGGACGAGCAGTACTTC.

This chain links TRBV7-9 with TRBJ1-1; D is possibly TRBD1 (6 bases). Germline assignment: CDR1 SEHNR and CDR2 FQNEAQ (reference sequence). The CDR3 has 14 residues. V lost 2 bases, J lost 1 base, and 8 bases lay in between. The CDR3 spells CASSLPDRNTEAFF. The CDR3 nucleotides read TGTGCCAGCAGCTTACCGGACAGGAACACTGAAGCTTTCTTT.

The rearrangement uses TRBV6-5 and TRBJ2-5; 7 bases match TRBD2. The CDR3 sequence is 12 residues long. CDR1 MNHEY and CDR2 SVGAGI come from the germline V gene. Trimming took 6 bases from V and 9 from J; bases not matched to a gene: 7. The CDR3 DNA reads as TGTGCCAGCAGCCCAACTAGCGCGGCCCAGTACTTC. This encodes CASSPTSAAQYF.

CDR3 DNA sequence: TGTGCCAGCAGTTACCGTCCCAGGGGGTTCTACGAGCAGTACTTC. Encoded protein: CASSYRPRGFYEQYF. The chain is built from TRBV6-2 or TRBV6-3 and TRBJ2-7; 7 bases map to TRBD1. CDR3 length: 15 amino acids. Germline V gene lookup returns CDR1 MNHEY and CDR2 SVGEGT. The V and J ends lost 2 bases and 3 bases, in that order; junction bases with no gene match: 7.

The J gene is TRBJ2-7, the V gene TRBV5-1; 7 nucleotides match TRBD1. Per the germline V gene, CDR1 is SGHRS and CDR2 is YFSETQ. The ends lost 4 bases at V and 0 bases at J; junction bases unmatched: 4. The CDR3 covers 14 residues. The CDR3 loop is CASSPGQVSYEQYF. CDR3 nucleotides: TGCGCCAGCAGCCCCGGACAGGTCTCCTACGAGCAGTACTTC.

This chain joins TRBV5-1 and TRBJ2-2; 10 nucleotides align to TRBD2. The CDR3 consists of 17 residues. CDR1 SGHRS and CDR2 YFSETQ come from the germline V gene. V was clipped by 5 bases and J by 7 bases; unmatched bases: 14. CDR3 coding DNA: TGCGCCAGCAGACCGGCCAGCGGGAGGGCGGGGATCGGGGAGCTGTTTTTT. Its translation is CASRPASGRAGIGELFF. Filled out from reference TRBV5-1 and TRBJ2-2, the complete variable domain reads KAGVTQTPRYLIKTRGQQVTLSCSPISGHRSVSWYQQTPGQGLQFLFEYFSETQRNKGNFPGRFSGRQFSNSRSEMNVSTLELGDSALYLCASRPASGRAGIGELFFGEGSRLTVL.

The rearrangement uses TRBV18 and TRBJ1-4; TRBD1 agrees at 7 bases. There are 15 residues in the CDR3. V lost 3 bases and J lost 8; bases outside the gene matches: 9. Germline CDR1 reads KGHSH; CDR2 reads LQKENI. CDR3 nucleotide sequence: TGTGCCAGCTCACCCCCGGGACAGACGGGGGAAAAACTGTTTTTT. Its translation: CASSPPGQTGEKLFF.

The chain carries TRBV5-1 and TRBJ2-7; 7 nucleotides line up with TRBD1. The CDR3 covers 14 residues. Germline CDR1 and CDR2: SGHRS and YFSETQ. The trim removed 3 bases at V and 0 bases at J, leaving 3 bases unmatched. In DNA, the CDR3 is TGCGCCAGCAGCTGGGGGACAGACTCCTACGAGCAGTACTTC. This sequence encodes CASSWGTDSYEQYF.

V gene TRBV10-3 combines with J gene TRBJ2-7; D perhaps matches TRBD2 (5 bases). Looked up from germline, CDR1 is ENHRY and CDR2 is SYGVKD. The CDR3 consists of 16 residues. Trimming removed 0 bases from V and 0 bases from J, with 12 bases in between. CDR3 loop: CAISESGALSSYEQYF. For the CDR3, the DNA is TGTGCCATCAGTGAGTCGGGAGCCCTCAGCTCCTACGAGCAGTACTTC.

The V gene is TRBV13, the J gene TRBJ2-7, with 11 bases identical to TRBD1. Germline loops: CDR1 PRHDT, CDR2 FYEKMQ (reference sequence). CDR3 size: 14 residues. V shed 5 bases, J shed 3 bases, and the junction held 3 bases outside the gene matches. The CDR3 DNA sequence: TGTGCCAGCAGCGGGGGACAGGGGGTCTACGAGCAGTACTTC. Translation gives CASSGGQGVYEQYF.

The chain combines TRBV11-2 with TRBJ2-2; TRBD2 agrees at 7 bases. Germline V gene data show CDR1 as SGHAT and CDR2 as FQNNGV. The V gene end was trimmed by 1 base and the J gene end by 3 bases; junction bases not matched to a gene: 5. The CDR3 loop spans 16 amino acids. In DNA form, the CDR3 reads TGTGCCAGCAGCTTAGCGGGGGGTTGGGACACCGGGGAGCTGTTTTTT. It yields the protein CASSLAGGWDTGELFF.

This clone occurred once. The chain links TRBV28 to TRBJ1-2, with a possible D match to TRBD1 (5 bases). V was pared by 3 bases and J by 8 bases, with 13 bases between. The CDR3 contains 13 residues. Germline V gene lookup returns CDR1 MDHEN and CDR2 SYDVKM. DNA for the CDR3: TGTGCCAGCAGTTTGGGGGGGATTAAAGGCTACACCTTC. Encoded protein: CASSLGGIKGYTF.

The chain has TRBV5-1 and TRBJ2-7; 7 bases line up with TRBD1. V lost 1 base, J lost 7 bases, and 8 bases stayed unmatched. This CDR3 contains 14 residues. The germline CDR1 and CDR2 sequences are SGHRS and YFSETQ. CDR3 sequence (DNA): TGCGCCAGCAGCTTGTTTAGGGGGCAGGGTGAGCAGTACTTC. Residues: CASSLFRGQGEQYF.

This chain uses TRBV28 with TRBJ2-7; the D gene is possibly TRBD1 (5 bases). CDR1 is MDHEN, CDR2 SYDVKM, per germline. The CDR3 consists of 11 residues. Trimming pared 8 bases from V and 7 bases from J, leaving 12 bases between. CDR3: CASAVRQEQYF. CDR3 nucleotides: TGTGCCAGCGCTGTGAGACAGGAGCAGTACTTC.

The chain employs TRBV11-3 and TRBJ2-1; D not resolved. The CDR3 covers 12 residues. Germline values: CDR1 SGHNT, CDR2 YENEEA. V was cut by 11 bases and J by 0 bases, with 8 bases left in between. CDR3 coding DNA: TGTGCCTTCGGAGCCTCCTACAATGAGCAGTTCTTC. Translation gives CAFGASYNEQFF. Together with reference TRBV11-3 and TRBJ2-1, the CDR3 gives the full variable domain: EAGVVQSPRYKIIEKKQPVAFWCNPISGHNTLYWYLQNLGQGPELLIRYENEEAVDDSQLPKDRFSAERLKGVDSTLKIQPAELGDSAVYLCAFGASYNEQFFGPGTRLTVL.

The rearrangement uses TRBV5-1 and TRBJ2-2; 12 bases are shared with TRBD2. The CDR3 loop spans 18 amino acids. The junction had 6 bases not matched to a gene; V was cut back by 0 bases and J by 3 bases. Germline V CDR1 and CDR2: SGHRS, YFSETQ. The CDR3 sequence is CASSLELAGGIDTGELFF. CDR3 DNA sequence: TGCGCCAGCAGCTTGGAACTAGCGGGAGGTATTGACACCGGGGAGCTGTTTTTT.

J is TRBJ1-1 and V is TRBV12-3 or TRBV12-4, with unresolved D. The CDR3 covers 11 residues. Trimming took off 6 bases at V and 2 bases at J, with 4 bases between the two ends. The CDR3 DNA reads TGTGCCAGCAGCAGAAACACTGAAGCTTTCTTT. This gives the protein CASSRNTEAFF.

This clone was recorded once. The DNA for the CDR3 is TGTGCCAGCAGGGGGACAACCCCGGCAGATACGCAGTATTTT. This sequence encodes CASRGTTPADTQYF. This sequence joins TRBV28 and TRBJ2-3; tentative D call: TRBD1 (6 bases). The germline V and J ends were trimmed by 6 bases and 4 bases, with 14 bases remaining between them. The CDR3 is 14 residues long. Germline V gene sequence: CDR1 MDHEN, CDR2 SYDVKM.

V gene TRBV9 combines with J gene TRBJ1-4; D uncertain. This CDR3 contains 16 residues. With 4 bases removed from V and 3 bases from J, the gap between germline ends came to 16 bases. From germline, CDR1 is SGDLS and CDR2 YYNGEE. The CDR3 here is CASSPRGLRANEKLFF. CDR3 bases: TGTGCCAGCAGCCCCCGTGGACTTAGGGCTAATGAAAAACTGTTTTTT.

The chain joins TRBV27 to TRBJ2-1; TRBD2 matches at 10 bases. Germline trimming cut 5 bases from V and 9 bases from J; bases unmatched to any gene: 10. The CDR3 contains 15 residues. Per germline, CDR1 MNHEY and CDR2 SMNVEV (reference sequence). The CDR3 protein is CASSPSKRGGLEQFF. CDR3 nucleotides: TGTGCCAGCAGTCCCTCAAAGCGGGGGGGCCTTGAGCAGTTCTTC.

With respect to this clone: One junction end does not reproduce the germline sequence, and a read error may be involved. CDR3 in amino acids: CASSPGRDRTLF. In DNA, the CDR3 is TGTGCCAGCAGCCCGGGCCGGGACAGGACGCTCTTC. The chain couples TRBV3-1 (or the pseudogene TRBV3-2) to TRBJ2-1; 8 bases map to TRBD1. The CDR3 runs to 12 residues. Looked up from germline, CDR1 is LGHDT and CDR2 is YNNKEL (reference sequence).

The V call is TRBV5-5, the J call TRBJ1-1; 7 bases are a match to TRBD1. The V gene end was trimmed by 2 bases and the J gene end by 11 bases; junction bases not matched to a gene: 6. Germline-derived CDR1 and CDR2 are SGHKS and YYEKEE (reference sequence). The CDR3 sequence is 12 residues long. The CDR3 loop reads CASSLHRGRAFF. CDR3 DNA sequence: TGTGCCAGCAGCTTACACAGGGGTCGGGCTTTCTTT.